The 30 T cell receptor beta chains reported below all come from one sample, sequenced in a study of blood T cell repertoires in COVID-19. Assay used: immunoSEQ multiplex PCR; TCRdb lists only in-frame clones, some missing. Among roughly 36,000 clones listed, roughly 84% were seen once. Sequenced sample: peripheral blood. These TCRs come from a human donor in a cohort sampled during active COVID-19.

This rearrangement joins TRBV30 to TRBJ1-1; D gene uncertain. Germline V gives CDR1 GTSNPN, CDR2 SVGIG (reference sequence). This CDR3 region has 15 residues. Trimming took 5 bases from V and 1 from J, leaving 17 bases between them. The CDR3: CAWDPDWMGNTEAFF. In DNA, the CDR3 is TGTGCCTGGGACCCGGACTGGATGGGGAACACTGAAGCTTTCTTT.

The chain recombines TRBV6-2 or TRBV6-3 with TRBJ2-7; D ambiguous. There are 18 residues in the CDR3. Germline V CDR1 and CDR2: MNHEY, SVGEGT. V lost 0 bases and J lost 4, with 22 bases in between. The CDR3 bases are TGTGCCAGCAGTTACTCGATAGGTATGACAAAGGATAATTACGAGCAGTACTTC. It yields the protein CASSYSIGMTKDNYEQYF.

This clone was observed a single time. This chain links TRBV19 with TRBJ2-6; no clear D. V lost 7 bases to trimming and J lost 1 base, with 5 bases between them. CDR1 and CDR2 from the germline V gene are LNHDA and SQIVND (reference sequence). The CDR3 extends over 13 amino acids. The CDR3 DNA sequence: TGTGCCAGTACACTTTCTGGGGCCAACGTCCTGACTTTC. Translating gives CASTLSGANVLTF.

V and J are TRBV7-6 and TRBJ2-3, with 12 bases lining up with TRBD2. The germline gives CDR1 SGHVS, CDR2 FNYEAQ. The CDR3 consists of 19 residues. V lost 4 bases and J lost 2; bases outside the gene matches: 13. The CDR3 nucleotides read TGTGCCAGCAGCTCTCTCGGGACTAGCGGGCCTCTGTCCACAGATACGCAGTATTTT. It encodes CASSSLGTSGPLSTDTQYF.

Only a few counts were recorded for this clone. The V and J genes are TRBV3-1 (or the pseudogene TRBV3-2) and TRBJ1-1; TRBD1 aligns across 7 bases. The trim removed 4 bases at V and 1 base at J, leaving 3 bases unmatched. The CDR3 is 14 residues long. Germline CDR1 is LGHDT and CDR2 is YNNKEL (reference sequence). In nucleotides, the CDR3 is TGTGCCAGCAGCCGCGGGACAGCGAACACTGAAGCTTTCTTT. Translating it yields CASSRGTANTEAFF.

The chain couples TRBV5-6 to TRBJ1-4, with TRBD1 matching over 8 bases. This CDR3 is built from 16 residues. The trim removed 6 bases at V and 1 base at J, leaving 8 bases unmatched. Looked up from germline, CDR1 is SGHDT and CDR2 is YYEEEE. The CDR3 DNA is TGTGCCAGCACTTCGGGTGACAGGGGAACTAATGAAAAACTGTTTTTT. Its translation is CASTSGDRGTNEKLFF.

The rearrangement uses TRBV6-2 or TRBV6-3 and TRBJ2-3; D is perhaps TRBD1 (6 bases). Germline loops: CDR1 MNHEY, CDR2 SVGEGT. The CDR3 runs to 16 residues. V was shortened by 5 bases and J by 2 bases, with 17 bases between the two germline ends. CDR3 coding DNA: TGTGCCAGCAGTCCCCTGAGGGGGACGGTCACAGATACGCAGTATTTT. As protein: CASSPLRGTVTDTQYF.

In this sample, this clone turned up a few times. This chain links TRBV11-2 with TRBJ2-5; D possibly corresponds to TRBD2 (6 bases). The CDR3 has 14 amino acids. The V and J ends lost 5 bases and 3 bases respectively, with 13 bases between them. From germline, CDR1 is SGHAT and CDR2 FQNNGV. The CDR3 DNA is TGTGCCAGCAGCCCGGGAGCTTTCGAAGAGACCCAGTACTTC. Its protein is CASSPGAFEETQYF.

This chain joins TRBV28 and TRBJ2-1; perhaps TRBD1 as D (7 bases). Germline CDR1 reads MDHEN; CDR2 reads SYDVKM. CDR3 length: 14 residues. Trimming took 7 bases from V and 3 from J, leaving 13 bases between them. The CDR3 here is CASTTQGGYNEQFF. The CDR3 coding sequence is TGTGCCAGCACCACTCAGGGGGGCTACAATGAGCAGTTCTTC.

This clone came up once. The chain employs TRBV6-6 and TRBJ1-6, with TRBD1 matching 8 bases. Trimming removed 6 bases from V and 9 bases from J; junction bases left unmatched: 4. The CDR3 runs 13 residues. Germline lookup yields CDR1 MNHNY and CDR2 SVGAGI (reference sequence). In nucleotides, the CDR3 is TGTGCCAGCAGACAGACAGGGGTTTCACCCCTCCACTTT. It translates to CASRQTGVSPLHF.

V gene TRBV5-1 combines with J gene TRBJ2-7, with D maybe TRBD1 (7 bases). The CDR3 covers 15 residues. The V gene lost 4 bases and the J gene lost 5 bases, with 19 bases spanning the gap. In germline, CDR1 is SGHRS, CDR2 YFSETQ. The DNA of the CDR3 is TGCGCCAGCAGCCCCGCGGGACAGCGGGTACACGAGCAGTACTTC. Protein: CASSPAGQRVHEQYF.

The V gene is TRBV28, the J gene TRBJ1-5; D unresolved. V was trimmed by 4 bases and J by 3 bases, leaving 16 bases between them. The CDR3 covers 16 residues. Per the germline V gene, CDR1 is MDHEN and CDR2 is SYDVKM. CDR3 region: CASSSLGGGNNQPQHF. Here the CDR3 DNA reads TGTGCCAGCAGTTCCCTAGGCGGAGGGAACAATCAGCCCCAGCATTTT.

This clone was observed at least ten times. The rearrangement uses TRBV5-6 and TRBJ1-1; D remains unclear. Between the trimmed V and J ends, which lost 9 bases and 1 base, there was a span of 10 bases. Germline CDR1 and CDR2: SGHDT and YYEEEE. This CDR3 comprises 12 residues. The DNA for the CDR3 is TGTGCCACCAGTGCAGGGAACACTGAAGCTTTCTTT. Protein product: CATSAGNTEAFF.

This clone was seen more than once but under ten times. The genes are TRBV27 and TRBJ1-2; 9 bases agree with TRBD1. Trimming took 4 bases from V and 3 from J; bases not matched to a gene: 6. This CDR3 contains 15 residues. The germline gives CDR1 MNHEY, CDR2 SMNVEV (reference sequence). DNA for the CDR3: TGTGCCAGCAGTTCACCGACAGGGGGGCACTATGGCTACACCTTC. This gives the protein CASSSPTGGHYGYTF.

This chain links TRBV6-5 with TRBJ1-3; D ambiguous. The CDR3 is made up of 12 amino acids. Deletions cut 8 bases from V and 3 bases from J, with 8 bases between. The germline CDR1 and CDR2 sequences are MNHEY and SVGAGI. The DNA of the CDR3 is TGTGCCAGCGAGGGTTATGGAAACACCATATATTTT. Its protein product is CASEGYGNTIYF.

This clone was detected once. The chain is built from TRBV2 and TRBJ2-2, with a weak D call TRBD1 (5 bases). Deletions cut 3 bases from V and 4 bases from J, with 12 bases between. Germline-derived CDR1 and CDR2 are SNHLY and FYNNEI. The CDR3 consists of 15 residues. Here the CDR3 reads CASSDKDTFTGELFF. The DNA for the CDR3 is TGTGCCAGCAGTGATAAGGACACTTTCACCGGGGAGCTGTTTTTT.

The rearrangement uses TRBV6-1 and TRBJ2-5; 9 nucleotides match TRBD2. The CDR3 covers 14 residues. The junction had 4 bases not matched to a gene; V was cut back by 3 bases and J by 5 bases. Germline assignment: CDR1 MNHNS and CDR2 SASEGT. This CDR3 reads CASSERGGYETQYF. The CDR3 DNA reads TGTGCCAGCAGTGAGCGGGGGGGGTATGAGACCCAGTACTTC.

V and J are TRBV7-2 and TRBJ2-5; TRBD2 matches 9 bases. Germline CDR1 reads SGHTA; CDR2 reads FQGNSA. The J segment lost 4 bases and the V segment lost 5 bases, leaving 14 bases of the junction unmatched. The CDR3 contains 17 residues. This CDR3 reads CASSPFFAGGRGETQYF. In nucleotides, the CDR3 is TGTGCCAGCAGCCCCTTTTTCGCGGGGGGGCGGGGAGAGACCCAGTACTTC.

The chain uses TRBV19 and TRBJ1-5, with TRBD1 as a possible D gene (6 bases). The CDR3 has 14 residues. The ends were cut back, 5 bases at V and 5 bases at J, with 13 bases in the middle. Germline CDR1 LNHDA, CDR2 SQIVND (reference sequence). The CDR3 protein is CASSPQWGHQPQHF. CDR3 sequence (DNA): TGTGCCAGTAGTCCTCAGTGGGGGCATCAGCCCCAGCATTTT.

The chain has TRBV7-2 and TRBJ2-5; TRBD1 agrees at 7 bases. This CDR3 has 13 amino acids. CDR1 is SGHTA, CDR2 FQGNSA, per germline. V shed 5 bases and J 5 bases; nucleotides not matched to a gene: 5. The CDR3 bases are TGTGCCAGCAGCCGACAGGGAAGCGAGACCCAGTACTTC. Encoded protein: CASSRQGSETQYF. Full variable domain (rest looked up from reference TRBV7-2 and TRBJ2-5): GAGVSQSPSNKVTEKGKDVELRCDPISGHTALYWYRQSLGQGLEFLIYFQGNSAPDKSGLPSDRFSAERTGGSVSTLTIQRTQQEDSAVYLCASSRQGSETQYFGPGTRLLVL.

The V and J genes are TRBV27 and TRBJ2-1, with 8 bases that match TRBD1. CDR1 is MNHEY, CDR2 SMNVEV, per germline (reference sequence). This CDR3 comprises 17 residues. V lost 6 bases to trimming and J lost 0 bases; unmatched junction nucleotides: 10. The CDR3 loop reads CASRRGRQGSSYNEQFF. In DNA form, the CDR3 reads TGTGCCAGCAGGAGGGGGAGACAGGGGAGCTCCTACAATGAGCAGTTCTTC.

Only one count was recorded for this clone. The chain joins TRBV19 to TRBJ2-7, with 8 bases that match TRBD2. CDR1 and CDR2 from the germline V gene are LNHDA and SQIVND (reference sequence). This CDR3 spans 12 amino acids. The V segment lost 8 bases and the J segment 6 bases; nucleotides outside the gene matches: 6. Here the CDR3 reads CASSPGGAEQYF. CDR3 bases: TGTGCCAGTTCACCGGGGGGGGCCGAGCAGTACTTC.

The chain has TRBV24-1 and TRBJ2-3; the match to TRBD2 covers 8 bases. V gave up 3 bases and J gave up 3 bases; unmatched junction bases: 10. The CDR3 runs 17 residues. Germline CDR1 reads KGHDR; CDR2 reads SFDVKD. Here the CDR3 DNA reads TGTGCCACCAGTGATCCTCAGACAGGCGGGAGGACAGATACGCAGTATTTT. It yields the protein CATSDPQTGGRTDTQYF.

The rearrangement joins TRBV19 to TRBJ2-7; 7 bases agree with TRBD1. CDR1 LNHDA and CDR2 SQIVND come from the germline V gene (reference sequence). Trimming at V came to 5 bases and at J to 3 bases, leaving 4 bases not matched to a gene. CDR3 size: 13 residues. CDR3 nucleotide sequence: TGTGCCAGTAGTCCAACAGGGGTCTACGAGCAGTACTTC. Encoded protein: CASSPTGVYEQYF. The full variable domain, in which reference TRBV19 and TRBJ2-7 provide the parts outside the CDR3, is DGGITQSPKYLFRKEGQNVTLSCEQNLNHDAMYWYRQDPGQGLRLIYYSQIVNDFQKGDIAEGYSVSREKKESFPLTVTSAQKNPTAFYLCASSPTGVYEQYFGPGTRLTVT.

The J gene is TRBJ1-1, the V gene TRBV20-1, with D tentatively TRBD1 (6 bases). The V and J ends lost 3 bases and 6 bases respectively, with 11 bases between them. From germline, CDR1 is DFQATT and CDR2 SNEGSKA (reference sequence). This CDR3 contains 12 residues. The CDR3, as DNA: TGCAGTGCTAGTAGGGACAATCCTGAAGCTTTCTTT. Amino acids: CSASRDNPEAFF.

This chain connects TRBV7-2 to TRBJ1-3; D not certain. The V and J ends lost 0 bases and 2 bases respectively, with 8 bases between them. The CDR3 has 15 amino acids. Germline lookup yields CDR1 SGHTA and CDR2 FQGNSA. The CDR3 spells CASSLARTAGNTIYF. CDR3 DNA: TGTGCCAGCAGCTTAGCCCGGACTGCTGGAAACACCATATATTTT.

V is TRBV5-1 and J is TRBJ2-6; no clear D. V was cut by 4 bases and J by 0 bases, with 5 bases left in between. The CDR3 is 14 residues long. Per the germline V gene, CDR1 is SGHRS and CDR2 is YFSETQ. This CDR3 is CASSRGSGANVLTF. CDR3 bases: TGCGCCAGCAGCCGCGGCTCTGGGGCCAACGTCCTGACTTTC.

The gene calls are TRBV7-9 and TRBJ2-1, with 13 bases lining up with TRBD2. Trimming at V came to 6 bases and at J to 7 bases, leaving 6 bases not matched to a gene. Germline CDR1 reads SEHNR; CDR2 reads FQNEAQ (reference sequence). The CDR3 totals 15 residues. The CDR3 is CASRPPGLAGNEQFF. The CDR3, as DNA: TGTGCCAGCAGACCGCCGGGACTAGCGGGGAATGAGCAGTTCTTC.

The CDR3 DNA reads as TGTGCCAGCAGCTTTTTTTCAGGAAAGAAAGAGACCCAGTACTTC. This translates into CASSFFSGKKETQYF. The chain combines TRBV11-2 with TRBJ2-5, with no clear D. V was clipped by 3 bases and J by 3 bases, with 14 bases between them. Germline assignment: CDR1 SGHAT and CDR2 FQNNGV. The CDR3 has 15 amino acids.

A note on this clone: Other DNA sequences of this sample code for an identical CDR3. CDR3 in amino acids: CSASYDEKLFF. The CDR3 DNA reads as TGCAGTGCTTCCTATGATGAAAAACTGTTTTTT. The rearrangement joins TRBV20-1 to TRBJ1-4; D is unresolved. This CDR3 is 11 amino acids long. V lost 5 bases to trimming and J lost 6 bases, with 7 bases between them. CDR1 DFQATT and CDR2 SNEGSKA come from the germline V gene (reference sequence).